This passage covers 22 T cell receptor beta chains from one sample sequenced in a study of T cell changes during pregnancy in multiple sclerosis. TCRdb's copy holds only in-frame clones and misses some; the assay was immunoSEQ multiplex PCR. This table holds tens of thousands of clones, more than 85% found once. The sequenced sample was CD8+ T cells from peripheral blood mononuclear cells, obtained in the third trimester of pregnancy. The origin of the receptors is a female donor with multiple sclerosis, enrolled in a pregnancy study.

This rearrangement joins TRBV7-9 to TRBJ2-2; D gene ambiguous. Trimming took off 5 bases at V and 2 bases at J, with 6 bases between the two ends. There are 13 residues in the CDR3. The germline gives CDR1 SEHNR, CDR2 FQNEAQ (reference sequence). This CDR3 reads CASSTYNTGELFF. The CDR3 DNA reads TGTGCCAGCAGCACCTATAACACCGGGGAGCTGTTTTTT.

This clone was recorded once. The rearrangement joins TRBV5-1 to TRBJ2-7; 11 positions agree with TRBD1. The CDR3 sequence is 13 residues long. Germline lookup yields CDR1 SGHRS and CDR2 YFSETQ. V lost 3 bases to trimming and J lost 4 bases; unmatched junction nucleotides: 0. This CDR3 reads CASSWDRGYEQYF. As DNA, the CDR3 is TGCGCCAGCAGCTGGGACAGGGGGTACGAGCAGTACTTC. Complete variable domain (other parts from reference TRBV5-1 and TRBJ2-7): KAGVTQTPRYLIKTRGQQVTLSCSPISGHRSVSWYQQTPGQGLQFLFEYFSETQRNKGNFPGRFSGRQFSNSRSEMNVSTLELGDSALYLCASSWDRGYEQYFGPGTRLTVT.

The chain recombines TRBV7-9 with TRBJ2-1; 8 bases fit TRBD2. The trim removed 0 bases at V and 7 bases at J, leaving 8 bases unmatched. The CDR3 length is 16 residues. Germline V CDR1 and CDR2: SEHNR, FQNEAQ (reference sequence). In DNA form, the CDR3 reads TGTGCCAGCAGCTTAGCCCACAGCGGGAGTCAAAATGAGCAGTTCTTC. Protein sequence: CASSLAHSGSQNEQFF. Full variable domain (remainder filled in from reference TRBV7-9 and TRBJ2-1): DTGVSQNPRHKITKRGQNVTFRCDPISEHNRLYWYRQTLGQGPEFLTYFQNEAQLEKSRLLSDRFSAERPKGSFSTLEIQRTEQGDSAMYLCASSLAHSGSQNEQFFGPGTRLTVL.

The genes are TRBV18 and TRBJ2-1; TRBD2 matches at 8 bases. The CDR3 sequence is 15 residues long. CDR1 and CDR2 (germline): KGHSH, LQKENI. V gave up 4 bases and J gave up 7 bases; unmatched junction bases: 9. CDR3 sequence reads: CASSLGLALSNEQFF. Written as DNA, the CDR3 is TGTGCCAGCTCACTCGGACTAGCACTGAGTAATGAGCAGTTCTTC.

This rearrangement joins TRBV28 to TRBJ1-2; 12 bases line up with TRBD1. The trim removed 8 bases at V and 4 bases at J, leaving 17 bases unmatched. CDR3 length: 18 residues. Germline V gives CDR1 MDHEN, CDR2 SYDVKM. The DNA for the CDR3 is TGTGCCAGCCTGACAAACCCGGGACAGGGGGCGCAGAGCTATGGCTACACCTTC. The encoded protein is CASLTNPGQGAQSYGYTF.

The rearrangement links TRBV4-2 to TRBJ2-7; possible D gene TRBD1, 5 bases. The CDR3 is made up of 13 amino acids. Trimming took 2 bases from V and 5 from J, leaving 10 bases between them. Germline CDR1 LGHNA, CDR2 YNFKEQ. The CDR3 DNA is TGTGCCAGCAGCCAATTAAGGGGCCACGAGCAGTACTTC. Amino acid sequence: CASSQLRGHEQYF.

This clone showed up just once. The genes are TRBV5-8 and TRBJ2-3, with D possibly being TRBD1 (6 bases). Germline assignment: CDR1 SGHTS and CDR2 YDEGEE. The CDR3 spans 14 residues. Deletions cut 2 bases from V and 3 bases from J, with 10 bases between. CDR3: CASSFFQGTDTQYF. CDR3 bases: TGTGCCAGCAGCTTTTTTCAGGGGACAGATACGCAGTATTTT.

The genes are TRBV28 and TRBJ2-6; 10 nucleotides align to TRBD1. The CDR3 is 18 residues long. Germline CDR1 is MDHEN and CDR2 is SYDVKM. The junction had 2 bases not matched to a gene; V was cut back by 0 bases and J by 0 bases. The CDR3 sequence: CASSLWTGGRSGANVLTF. CDR3 in DNA: TGTGCCAGCAGTTTATGGACAGGGGGCCGCTCTGGGGCCAACGTCCTGACTTTC.

This clone showed up just a few times. The chain combines TRBV12-5 with TRBJ2-5, with TRBD2 as a possible D gene (5 bases). The V gene lost 7 bases and the J gene lost 5 bases, with 11 bases spanning the gap. CDR1 LGHNT and CDR2 FRNRAP come from the germline V gene. The CDR3 loop spans 12 amino acids. The CDR3 DNA reads TGTGCTAGTGCCGGGGTGCTGGAGACCCAGTACTTC. Its translation is CASAGVLETQYF.

This chain connects TRBV4-3 to TRBJ2-7; maybe TRBD1 (5 bases). Germline CDR1 and CDR2: LGHNA and YSLEER. The CDR3 runs to 13 residues. Trimming removed 2 bases from V and 7 bases from J, with 12 bases in between. CDR3 amino acids: CASSQQGFREQYF. The CDR3, as DNA: TGCGCCAGCAGCCAACAGGGATTTAGGGAGCAGTACTTC.

This chain joins TRBV27 and TRBJ1-2; D is undetermined. The CDR3 runs to 13 residues. Trimming shortened V by 5 bases and J by 7 bases, and 14 bases separated the two germline ends. Germline assignment: CDR1 MNHEY and CDR2 SMNVEV (reference sequence). CDR3 region: CASSPSSRAGYTF. The CDR3 DNA sequence: TGTGCCAGCAGTCCCTCTTCGAGGGCTGGCTACACCTTC.

The DNA of the CDR3 is TGTGCCAGCAGCGGGCCCCGGGACAGGGGGTTTTACTATGGCTACACCTTC. Its translation: CASSGPRDRGFYYGYTF. The chain employs TRBV2 and TRBJ1-2; TRBD1 agrees at 11 bases. Germline loops: CDR1 SNHLY, CDR2 FYNNEI. V shed 6 bases and J 3 bases; nucleotides not matched to a gene: 12. This CDR3 spans 17 amino acids. Variable domain in full (rest from reference TRBV2 and TRBJ1-2): EPEVTQTPSHQVTQMGQEVILRCVPISNHLYFYWYRQILGQKVEFLVSFYNNEISEKSEIFDDQFSVERPDGSNFTLKIRSTKLEDSAMYFCASSGPRDRGFYYGYTFGSGTRLTVV.

The genes are TRBV10-3 and TRBJ2-2; 9 nucleotides agree with TRBD1. V dropped 1 base and J dropped 3; count of bases not matched to a gene: 3. The germline V gene encodes CDR1 ENHRY and CDR2 SYGVKD. This CDR3 is built from 16 residues. The CDR3, as DNA: TGTGCCATCAGTGAGTTTGACAGGGGGGACACCGGGGAGCTGTTTTTT. This gives the protein CAISEFDRGDTGELFF.

The chain has TRBV5-8 and TRBJ1-4; 8 positions match TRBD1. Germline V gene lookup returns CDR1 SGHTS and CDR2 YDEGEE. The trim removed 1 base at V and 2 bases at J, leaving 4 bases unmatched. The CDR3 totals 16 residues. The CDR3 nucleotides are TGTGCCAGCAGCTTGACTCGACAGGGGACTAATGAAAAACTGTTTTTT. It codes for CASSLTRQGTNEKLFF.

V and J are TRBV14 and TRBJ2-3; D gene uncertain. The CDR3 covers 16 residues. Germline assignment: CDR1 SGHDN and CDR2 FVKESK. V dropped 0 bases and J dropped 1 base, with 11 bases sitting between them. CDR3 amino acids: CASSQDAALGTDTQYF. DNA for the CDR3: TGTGCCAGCAGCCAAGACGCGGCCCTGGGCACAGATACGCAGTATTTT.

CDR3 residues: CASSPDRGDTGELFF. DNA for the CDR3: TGTGCCAGCAGCCCGGACAGGGGCGACACCGGGGAGCTGTTTTTT. This chain links TRBV7-9 with TRBJ2-2; 9 bases are a match to TRBD1. The CDR3 consists of 15 residues. V lost 5 bases to trimming and J lost 3 bases; unmatched junction nucleotides: 4. Per germline, CDR1 SEHNR and CDR2 FQNEAQ (reference sequence). Variable domain in full (rest from reference TRBV7-9 and TRBJ2-2): DTGVSQNPRHKITKRGQNVTFRCDPISEHNRLYWYRQTLGQGPEFLTYFQNEAQLEKSRLLSDRFSAERPKGSFSTLEIQRTEQGDSAMYLCASSPDRGDTGELFFGEGSRLTVL.

This chain uses TRBV7-9 with TRBJ1-2; tentatively, D is TRBD1 (5 bases). This CDR3 region has 13 residues. With 6 bases removed from V and 6 bases from J, the gap between germline ends came to 14 bases. Germline CDR1 reads SEHNR; CDR2 reads FQNEAQ (reference sequence). Written as DNA, the CDR3 is TGTGCCAGCAGTCGCGGGACTGTGAATGGCTACACCTTC. Its protein is CASSRGTVNGYTF.

This sequence joins TRBV19 and TRBJ2-1; D unclear. Trimming left V 0 bases short and J 0 bases short, with 12 bases between. The CDR3 is 17 amino acids. CDR1 and CDR2 (germline): LNHDA, SQIVND (reference sequence). CDR3 nucleotides: TGTGCCAGTAGTATAGATTCCACCCCGAGCTCCTACAATGAGCAGTTCTTC. It codes for CASSIDSTPSSYNEQFF. The full variable domain, in which reference TRBV19 and TRBJ2-1 provide the parts outside the CDR3, is DGGITQSPKYLFRKEGQNVTLSCEQNLNHDAMYWYRQDPGQGLRLIYYSQIVNDFQKGDIAEGYSVSREKKESFPLTVTSAQKNPTAFYLCASSIDSTPSSYNEQFFGPGTRLTVL.

V gene TRBV4-1 combines with J gene TRBJ1-1, with a tentative D call TRBD1 (6 bases). The CDR3 sequence is 13 residues long. V shed 2 bases and J shed 10 bases, with 14 bases lying between them. The germline V gene has CDR1 MGHRA and CDR2 YSYEKL. Here the CDR3 reads CASSQSGGGRAFF. The CDR3 bases are TGCGCCAGCAGCCAATCCGGGGGGGGCCGAGCTTTCTTT.

This chain connects TRBV27 to TRBJ2-1, with D possibly being TRBD1 (5 bases). There are 12 residues in the CDR3. The germline gives CDR1 MNHEY, CDR2 SMNVEV (reference sequence). Trimming left V 4 bases short and J 6 bases short, with 7 bases between. CDR3 loop: CASSSRVNEQFF. CDR3 coding DNA: TGTGCCAGCAGTTCCAGGGTCAATGAGCAGTTCTTC.

The chain's CDR3 is CASSLAGDLGYEQYF. DNA for the CDR3: TGTGCCAGCAGCTTAGCGGGGGACTTGGGCTACGAGCAGTACTTC. The chain couples TRBV7-8 to TRBJ2-7; a weak D match, TRBD2 (6 bases). With 0 bases removed from V and 3 bases from J, the gap between germline ends came to 12 bases. The CDR3 length is 15 residues. Germline V lookup: CDR1 SGHVS, CDR2 FQNEAQ.

The V call is TRBV29-1, the J call TRBJ2-1, with 9 bases aligning to TRBD2. CDR3 length: 14 residues. Germline V gene lookup returns CDR1 SQVTM and CDR2 ANQGSEA. Trimming took 7 bases from V and 4 from J; bases not matched to a gene: 8. Written as DNA, the CDR3 is TGCAGCGGTCTAGCGGGATCGGGATACAATGAGCAGTTCTTC. This sequence encodes CSGLAGSGYNEQFF.